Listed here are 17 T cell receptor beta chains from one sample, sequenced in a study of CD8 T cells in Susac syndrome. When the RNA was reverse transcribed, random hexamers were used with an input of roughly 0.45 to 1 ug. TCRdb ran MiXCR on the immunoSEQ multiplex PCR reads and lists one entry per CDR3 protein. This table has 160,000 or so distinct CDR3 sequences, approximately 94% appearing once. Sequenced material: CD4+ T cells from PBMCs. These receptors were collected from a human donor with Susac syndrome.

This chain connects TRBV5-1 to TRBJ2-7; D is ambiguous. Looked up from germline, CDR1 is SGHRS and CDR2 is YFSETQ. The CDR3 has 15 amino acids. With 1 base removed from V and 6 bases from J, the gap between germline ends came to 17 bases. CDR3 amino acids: CASSLNPGLAAEQYF. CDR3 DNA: TGCGCCAGCAGCTTGAACCCCGGGTTGGCGGCCGAGCAGTACTTC.

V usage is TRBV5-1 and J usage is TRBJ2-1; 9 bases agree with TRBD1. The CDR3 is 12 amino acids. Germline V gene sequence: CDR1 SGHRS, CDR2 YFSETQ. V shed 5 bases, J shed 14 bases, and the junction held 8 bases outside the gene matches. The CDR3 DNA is TGCGCCAGCAGTCCGATACAGGGGGCGAAGTTCTTC. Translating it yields CASSPIQGAKFF. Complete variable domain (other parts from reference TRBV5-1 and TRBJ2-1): KAGVTQTPRYLIKTRGQQVTLSCSPISGHRSVSWYQQTPGQGLQFLFEYFSETQRNKGNFPGRFSGRQFSNSRSEMNVSTLELGDSALYLCASSPIQGAKFFGPGTRLTVL.

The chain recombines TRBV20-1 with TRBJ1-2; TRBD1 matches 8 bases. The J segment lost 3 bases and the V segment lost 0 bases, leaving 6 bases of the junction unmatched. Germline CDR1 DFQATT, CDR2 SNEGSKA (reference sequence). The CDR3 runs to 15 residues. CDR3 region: CSARDPGGAYYGYTF. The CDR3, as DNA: TGCAGTGCTAGAGACCCAGGGGGCGCCTACTATGGCTACACCTTC.

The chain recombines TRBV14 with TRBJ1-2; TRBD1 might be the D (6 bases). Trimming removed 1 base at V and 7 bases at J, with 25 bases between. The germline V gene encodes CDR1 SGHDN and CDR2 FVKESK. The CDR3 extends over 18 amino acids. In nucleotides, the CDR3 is TGTGCCAGCAGCCAAGGAAGTGGAGGAAAGGGGGGGGCGAGTGGCTACACCTTC. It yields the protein CASSQGSGGKGGASGYTF. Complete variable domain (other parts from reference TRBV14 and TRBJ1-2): EAGVTQFPSHSVIEKGQTVTLRCDPISGHDNLYWYRRVMGKEIKFLLHFVKESKQDESGMPNNRFLAERTGGTYSTLKVQPAELEDSGVYFCASSQGSGGKGGASGYTFGSGTRLTVV.

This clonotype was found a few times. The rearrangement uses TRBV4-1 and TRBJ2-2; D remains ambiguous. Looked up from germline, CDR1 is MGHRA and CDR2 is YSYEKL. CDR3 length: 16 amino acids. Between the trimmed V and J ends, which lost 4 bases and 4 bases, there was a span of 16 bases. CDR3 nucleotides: TGCGCCAGCAGCCCCAGGTCCCTAGGACGCACCGGGGAGCTGTTTTTT. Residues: CASSPRSLGRTGELFF.

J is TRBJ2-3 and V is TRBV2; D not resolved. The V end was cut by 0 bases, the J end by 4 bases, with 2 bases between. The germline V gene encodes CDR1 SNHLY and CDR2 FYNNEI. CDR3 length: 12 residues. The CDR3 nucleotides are TGTGCCAGCAGTGAAGCGCCAGATACGCAGTATTTT. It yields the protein CASSEAPDTQYF. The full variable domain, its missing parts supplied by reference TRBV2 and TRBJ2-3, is EPEVTQTPSHQVTQMGQEVILRCVPISNHLYFYWYRQILGQKVEFLVSFYNNEISEKSEIFDDQFSVERPDGSNFTLKIRSTKLEDSAMYFCASSEAPDTQYFGPGTRLTVL.

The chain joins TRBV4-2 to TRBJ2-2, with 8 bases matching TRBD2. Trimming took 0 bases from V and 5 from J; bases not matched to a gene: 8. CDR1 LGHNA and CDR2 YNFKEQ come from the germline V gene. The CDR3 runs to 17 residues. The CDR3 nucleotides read TGTGCCAGCAGCCAAGACCGGCGGGGGGCGCGAACCGGGGAGCTGTTTTTT. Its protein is CASSQDRRGARTGELFF.

CDR3 bases: TGCGCCAGCAGCCCGACCGGGACAGGGACTGAAGCTTTCTTT. Amino acids: CASSPTGTGTEAFF. The chain is built from TRBV5-1 and TRBJ1-1; 9 positions match TRBD1. Germline CDR1 and CDR2: SGHRS and YFSETQ. The CDR3 is 14 amino acids. The junction had 6 bases not matched to a gene; V was cut back by 4 bases and J by 5 bases.

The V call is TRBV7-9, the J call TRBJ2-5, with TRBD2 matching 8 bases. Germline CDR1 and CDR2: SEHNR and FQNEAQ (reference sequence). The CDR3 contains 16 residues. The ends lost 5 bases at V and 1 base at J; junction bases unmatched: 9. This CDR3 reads CASSTGSRGVQETQYF. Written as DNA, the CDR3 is TGTGCCAGCAGCACGGGTTCGCGGGGGGTCCAAGAGACCCAGTACTTC.

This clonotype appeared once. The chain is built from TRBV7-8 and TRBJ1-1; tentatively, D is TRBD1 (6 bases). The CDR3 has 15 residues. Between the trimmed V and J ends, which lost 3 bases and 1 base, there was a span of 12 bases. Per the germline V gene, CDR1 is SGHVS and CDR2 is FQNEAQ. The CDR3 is CASSLAKQGNTEAFF. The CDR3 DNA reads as TGTGCCAGCAGCTTGGCTAAACAGGGGAACACTGAAGCTTTCTTT.

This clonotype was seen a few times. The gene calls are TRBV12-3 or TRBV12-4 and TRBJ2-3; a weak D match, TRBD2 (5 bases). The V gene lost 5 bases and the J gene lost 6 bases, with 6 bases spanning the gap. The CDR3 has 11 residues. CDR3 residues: CASSPGDTQYF. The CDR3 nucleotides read TGTGCCAGCAGTCCGGGGGATACGCAGTATTTT.

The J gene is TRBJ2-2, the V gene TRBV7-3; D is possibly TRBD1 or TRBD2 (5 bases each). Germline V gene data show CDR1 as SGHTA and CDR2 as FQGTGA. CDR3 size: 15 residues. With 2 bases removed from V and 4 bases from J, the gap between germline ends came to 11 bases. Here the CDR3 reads CASSLEGPPTGELFF. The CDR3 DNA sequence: TGTGCCAGCAGCTTAGAGGGGCCCCCCACCGGGGAGCTGTTTTTT.

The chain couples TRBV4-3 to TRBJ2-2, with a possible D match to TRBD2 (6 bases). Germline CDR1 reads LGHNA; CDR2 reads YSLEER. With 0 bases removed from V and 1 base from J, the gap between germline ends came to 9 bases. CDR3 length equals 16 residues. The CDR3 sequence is CASSQEDYQNTGELFF. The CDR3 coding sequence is TGCGCCAGCAGCCAAGAGGACTATCAGAACACCGGGGAGCTGTTTTTT.

This CDR3 is CASSLVRGANVLTF. The CDR3 bases are TGTGCCAGCAGCTTGGTGAGAGGGGCCAACGTCCTGACTTTC. V and J are TRBV5-6 and TRBJ2-6; no clear D gene. V was shortened by 0 bases and J by 4 bases, with 5 bases between the two germline ends. In germline, CDR1 is SGHDT, CDR2 YYEEEE. There are 14 residues in the CDR3.

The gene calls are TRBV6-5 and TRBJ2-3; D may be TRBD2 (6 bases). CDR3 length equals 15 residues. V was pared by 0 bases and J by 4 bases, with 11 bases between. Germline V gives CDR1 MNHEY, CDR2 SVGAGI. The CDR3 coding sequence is TGTGCCAGCAGTTACTCGACGACTAGAGCAGATACGCAGTATTTT. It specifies CASSYSTTRADTQYF.

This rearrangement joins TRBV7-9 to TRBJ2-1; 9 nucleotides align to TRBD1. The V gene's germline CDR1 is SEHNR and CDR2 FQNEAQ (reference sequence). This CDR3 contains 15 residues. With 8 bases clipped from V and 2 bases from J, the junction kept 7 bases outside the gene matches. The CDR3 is CASLFDRGAYNEQFF. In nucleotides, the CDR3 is TGTGCCAGCCTCTTTGACAGGGGGGCCTACAATGAGCAGTTCTTC. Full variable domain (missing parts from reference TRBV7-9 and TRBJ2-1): DTGVSQNPRHKITKRGQNVTFRCDPISEHNRLYWYRQTLGQGPEFLTYFQNEAQLEKSRLLSDRFSAERPKGSFSTLEIQRTEQGDSAMYLCASLFDRGAYNEQFFGPGTRLTVL.

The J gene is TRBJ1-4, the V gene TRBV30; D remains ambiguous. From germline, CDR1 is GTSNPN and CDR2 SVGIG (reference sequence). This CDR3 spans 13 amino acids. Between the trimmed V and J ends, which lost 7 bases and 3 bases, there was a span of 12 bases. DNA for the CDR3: TGTGCCTCCCAGTTGGGTGCTAATGAAAAACTGTTTTTT. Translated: CASQLGANEKLFF.